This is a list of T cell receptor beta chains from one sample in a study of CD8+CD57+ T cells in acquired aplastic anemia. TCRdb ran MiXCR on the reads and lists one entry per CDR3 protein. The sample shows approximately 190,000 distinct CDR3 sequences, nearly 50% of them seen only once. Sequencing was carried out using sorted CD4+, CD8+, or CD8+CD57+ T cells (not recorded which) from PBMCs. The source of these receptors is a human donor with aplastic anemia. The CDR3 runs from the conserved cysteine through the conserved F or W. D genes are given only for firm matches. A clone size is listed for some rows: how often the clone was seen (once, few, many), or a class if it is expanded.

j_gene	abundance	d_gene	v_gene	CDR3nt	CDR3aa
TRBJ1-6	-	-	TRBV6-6	TGTGCCAGCAGTTACTCGACGCCCCTCCACTTT	CASSYSTPLHF
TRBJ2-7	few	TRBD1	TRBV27	TGTGCCAGCAGTTTACAACCAGGGGGCTACGAGCAGTACTTC	CASSLQPGGYEQYF
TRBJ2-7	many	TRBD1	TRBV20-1	TGCAGTGCTAGAGACCAATTTCGGACAGGGAACCCCTACGAGCAGTACTTC	CSARDQFRTGNPYEQYF
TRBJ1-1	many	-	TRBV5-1	TGCGCCAGCAGCGCAGGGGCCAACACTGAAGCTTTCTTT	CASSAGANTEAFF
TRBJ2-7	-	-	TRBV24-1	TGTGCCACCAGTGATGTAACAGGGCGCGAGCAGTACTTC	CATSDVTGREQYF
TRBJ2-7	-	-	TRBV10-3	TGTGTCATCAGTCCATCAGGAGGGGTAATGGAACAGTACTTC	CVISPSGGVMEQYF
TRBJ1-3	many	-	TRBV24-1	TGTGCCACCAGTGATACAGGGCCCAACTCTGGAAACACCATATATTTT	CATSDTGPNSGNTIYF
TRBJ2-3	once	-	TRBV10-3	TGTGCCATCAGTCCGCACACCTCTAGCACAGATACGCAGTATTTT	CAISPHTSSTDTQYF
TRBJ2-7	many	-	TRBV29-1	TGCAGCGTTGTTGGCAGACGACAGAATAACTACGAGCAGTACTTC	CSVVGRRQNNYEQYF
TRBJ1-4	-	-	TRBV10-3	TGTGCCATCAGTGGAAACATTGCAACTAATGAAAAACTGTTTTTT	CAISGNIATNEKLFF
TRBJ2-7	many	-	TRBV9	TGTGCCAGCAGCGTAGGCGTAACCACCCACGAGCAGTACTTC	CASSVGVTTHEQYF
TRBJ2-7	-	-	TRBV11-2	TGTGCCAGTAGTGATCAGGGTTACGAGCAGTACTTC	CASSDQGYEQYF
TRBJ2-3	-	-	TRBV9	TGTGCCAGCAGCGTAGGGTCAATCACAGATACGCAGTATTTT	CASSVGSITDTQYF
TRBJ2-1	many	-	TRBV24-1	TGTGCCACCAGTAGAGGCCAGGGAGTTGATGAGCAGTTCTTC	CATSRGQGVDEQFF
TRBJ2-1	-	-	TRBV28	TGTGCCAGCACCCCGAGGGTACCGATCTCCTACAATGAGCAGTTCTTC	CASTPRVPISYNEQFF
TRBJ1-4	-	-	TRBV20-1	TGCAGTGCTCCCCGAGAGGAGGAAAAACTGTTTTTT	CSAPREEEKLFF
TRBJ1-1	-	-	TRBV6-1	TGTGCCAGCACCAAACAGGGCATGAACACTGAAGCTTTCTTT	CASTKQGMNTEAFF
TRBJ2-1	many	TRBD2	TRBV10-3	TGTGCCATCAAAGGGACTAGCGGGAGGTCCTACAATGAGCAGTTCTTC	CAIKGTSGRSYNEQFF
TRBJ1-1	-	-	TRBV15	TGTGCCACCAGCTTCCGGGAAATGAACACTGAAGCTTTCTTT	CATSFREMNTEAFF
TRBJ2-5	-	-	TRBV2	TGTGCCAGCAGTGAATTCGAGACCCAGTACTTC	CASSEFETQYF
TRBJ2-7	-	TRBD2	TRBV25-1	TGTGCCAACAGTCATTCGCTAGCGGGGGGCTACGAGCAGTACTTC	CANSHSLAGGYEQYF
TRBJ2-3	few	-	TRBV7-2	TGTGCCAGCAGCTTTGGGGGACGCACAGATACGCAGTATTTT	CASSFGGRTDTQYF
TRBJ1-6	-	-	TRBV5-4	TGTGCCAGCAGCTTCCGAGTTAGTGGGCATGGGGATTCACCCCTCCACTTT	CASSFRVSGHGDSPLHF
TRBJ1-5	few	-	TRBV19	TGTGCCAGTAGTATGGTCTCCGGGGGCAATCAGCCCCAGCATTTT	CASSMVSGGNQPQHF